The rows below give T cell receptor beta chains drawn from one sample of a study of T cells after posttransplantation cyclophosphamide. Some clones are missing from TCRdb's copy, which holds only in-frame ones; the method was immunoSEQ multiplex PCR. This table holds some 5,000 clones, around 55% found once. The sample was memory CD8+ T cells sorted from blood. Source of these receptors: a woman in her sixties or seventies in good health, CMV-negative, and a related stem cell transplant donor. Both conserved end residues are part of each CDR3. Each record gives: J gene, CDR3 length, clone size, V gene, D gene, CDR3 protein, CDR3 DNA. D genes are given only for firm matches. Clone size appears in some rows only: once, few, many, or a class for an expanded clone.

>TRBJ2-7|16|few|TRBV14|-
CASSQGGRGSSYEQYF
TGTGCCAGCAGCCAAGGAGGCAGGGGAAGCTCCTACGAGCAGTACTTC
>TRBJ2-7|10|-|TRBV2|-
CASSDYEQYF
TGTGCCAGCAGTGACTACGAGCAGTACTTC
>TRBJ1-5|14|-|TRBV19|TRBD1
CASSPGQGSQPQHF
TGTGCCAGTAGTCCCGGACAGGGGAGTCAGCCCCAGCATTTT
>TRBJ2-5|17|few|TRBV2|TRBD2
CASSVVAGGPGQETQYF
TGTGCCAGCAGTGTGGTGGCGGGGGGGCCTGGACAAGAGACCCAGTACTTC
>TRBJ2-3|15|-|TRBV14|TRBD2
CASSGRAPHTDTQYF
TGTGCCAGCAGCGGGAGGGCCCCCCACACAGATACGCAGTATTTT
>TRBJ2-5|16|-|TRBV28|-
CASRPLMTATEETQYF
TGTGCCAGCCGCCCTCTTATGACAGCTACTGAAGAGACCCAGTACTTC
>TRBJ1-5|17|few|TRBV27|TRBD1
CASSFQGQGVAGQPQHF
TGTGCCAGCAGTTTCCAGGGACAGGGTGTCGCAGGACAGCCCCAGCATTTT
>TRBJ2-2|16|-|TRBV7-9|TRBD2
CASSFRGGARTGELFF
TGTGCCAGCAGCTTCCGCGGGGGGGCCCGCACCGGGGAGCTGTTTTTT
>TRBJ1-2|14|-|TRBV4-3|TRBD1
CASSELGQGKGYTF
TGCGCCAGCAGCGAGCTGGGACAGGGGAAGGGCTACACCTTC
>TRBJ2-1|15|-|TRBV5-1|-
CASSEGVGTYNEQFF
TGCGCCAGCAGTGAGGGGGTAGGAACCTACAATGAGCAGTTCTTC
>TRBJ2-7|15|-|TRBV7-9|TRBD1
CASSPDRGYTYEQYF
TGTGCCAGCAGCCCGGACAGGGGGTACACCTACGAGCAGTACTTC
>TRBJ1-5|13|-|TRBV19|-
CASSTGIGQPQHF
TGTGCCAGTAGTACGGGAATCGGCCAGCCCCAGCATTTT
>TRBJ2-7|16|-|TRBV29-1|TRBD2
CSVEALAGGFSYEQYF
TGCAGCGTTGAGGCACTAGCGGGAGGATTTTCCTACGAGCAGTACTTC
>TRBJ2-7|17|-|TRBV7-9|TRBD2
CASSFDRTSGARDEQYF
TGTGCCAGCAGCTTCGACAGGACTAGCGGGGCTCGGGACGAGCAGTACTTC
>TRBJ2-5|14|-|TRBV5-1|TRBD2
CASTRGDSEETQYF
TGCGCCAGCACACGGGGGGACTCCGAAGAGACCCAGTACTTC
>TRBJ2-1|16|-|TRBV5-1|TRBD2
CASSLAWREGNNEQFF
TGCGCCAGCAGCTTGGCCTGGCGGGAGGGTAACAATGAGCAGTTCTTC
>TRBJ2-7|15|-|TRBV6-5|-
CASSPNPLRTYEQYF
TGTGCCAGCAGCCCCAACCCCTTGCGGACCTACGAGCAGTACTTC
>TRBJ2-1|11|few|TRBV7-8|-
CASSFRNEQFF
TGTGCCAGCAGCTTTAGAAATGAGCAGTTCTTC
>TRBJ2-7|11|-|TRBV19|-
CASREGSEQYF
TGTGCCAGTAGGGAGGGTTCCGAGCAGTACTTC
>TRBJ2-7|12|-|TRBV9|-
CASSPGLYEQYF
TGTGCCAGCAGTCCCGGGTTATACGAGCAGTACTTC
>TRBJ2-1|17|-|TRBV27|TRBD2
CATQPFLTSGIDNEQFF
TGTGCCACCCAACCCTTCCTGACTAGCGGAATAGACAATGAGCAGTTCTTC
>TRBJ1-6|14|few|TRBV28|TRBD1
CASVGDRDASPLHF
TGTGCCAGCGTGGGAGACAGGGACGCTTCACCCCTCCACTTT
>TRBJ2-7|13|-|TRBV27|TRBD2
CASSLAGADEQYF
TGTGCCAGCAGTTTGGCGGGAGCAGACGAGCAGTACTTC
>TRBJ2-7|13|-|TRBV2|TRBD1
CASRVGQGYEQYF
TGTGCCAGCAGAGTGGGACAGGGCTACGAGCAGTACTTC
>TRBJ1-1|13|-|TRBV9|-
CASSHQEGEGAFF
TGTGCCAGCAGCCACCAAGAGGGGGAAGGAGCTTTCTTT
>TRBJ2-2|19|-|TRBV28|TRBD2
CASSLWPRREGTNTGELFF
TGTGCCAGCAGTTTATGGCCTCGTAGGGAGGGCACGAACACCGGGGAGCTGTTTTTT
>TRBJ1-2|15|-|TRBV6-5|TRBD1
CASSRQGGSSYGYTF
TGTGCCAGCAGCAGACAGGGGGGGTCTAGCTATGGCTACACCTTC
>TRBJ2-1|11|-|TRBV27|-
CASISGNEQFF
TGTGCCAGCATATCAGGCAATGAGCAGTTCTTC
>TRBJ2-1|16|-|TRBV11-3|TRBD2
CASSYRAGGPRNEQFF
TGTGCCAGCAGCTACCGAGCGGGAGGGCCGAGGAATGAGCAGTTCTTC
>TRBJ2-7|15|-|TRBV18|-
CASSDVGGNPYEQYF
TGTGCCAGCTCGGATGTCGGCGGGAACCCCTACGAGCAGTACTTC
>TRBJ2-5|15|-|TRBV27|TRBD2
CASSPPGRGAETQYF
TGTGCCAGCAGCCCGCCTGGGCGGGGGGCAGAGACCCAGTACTTC
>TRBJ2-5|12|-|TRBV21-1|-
CASERRDETQYF
TGTGCCAGCGAGAGGAGAGACGAGACCCAGTACTTC
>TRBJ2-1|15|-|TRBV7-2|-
CASSRYFDPLSEQFF
TGTGCCAGCAGCCGCTACTTCGATCCCCTGAGTGAGCAGTTCTTC
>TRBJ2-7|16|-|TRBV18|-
CASSREFAQVVDEQYF
TGTGCCAGCTCACGAGAATTCGCCCAGGTCGTCGACGAGCAGTACTTC
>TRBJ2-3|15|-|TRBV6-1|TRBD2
CASSEWRGGGGTQYF
TGTGCCAGCAGTGAATGGAGGGGCGGGGGAGGTACGCAGTATTTT
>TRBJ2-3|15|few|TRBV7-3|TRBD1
CASSLVAGGKDTQYF
TGTGCCAGCAGCTTAGTGGCAGGGGGCAAAGATACGCAGTATTTT
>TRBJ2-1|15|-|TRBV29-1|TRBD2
CSARSSGRVYNEQFF
TGCAGCGCCAGATCTAGCGGGAGGGTGTACAATGAGCAGTTCTTC
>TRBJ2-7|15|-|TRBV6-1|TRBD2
CASRSGTSSSYEQYF
TGTGCCAGCAGATCCGGGACTAGCAGTTCCTACGAGCAGTACTTC
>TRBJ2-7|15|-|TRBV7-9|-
CASSSSAGRTYEQYF
TGTGCCAGCAGCTCTAGCGCGGGTCGTACCTACGAGCAGTACTTC
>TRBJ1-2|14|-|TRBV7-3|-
CASSSPGTDYGYTF
TGTGCCAGCAGCTCCCCGGGTACCGACTATGGCTACACCTTC
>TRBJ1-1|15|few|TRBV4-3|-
CASSQGLLTNTEAFF
TGCGCCAGCAGCCAAGGTCTCCTAACGAACACTGAAGCTTTCTTT
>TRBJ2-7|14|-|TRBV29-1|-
CSVESGGSGMGQYF
TGCAGCGTTGAATCTGGGGGGTCCGGAATGGGGCAGTACTTC
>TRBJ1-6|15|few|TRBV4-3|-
CASSQDSSIASPLHF
TGCGCCAGCAGCCAAGATAGTAGTATTGCTTCACCCCTCCACTTT
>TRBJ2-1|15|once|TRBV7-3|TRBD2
CASSLISGGNNEQFF
TGTGCCAGCAGCTTAATAAGCGGGGGGAACAATGAGCAGTTCTTC
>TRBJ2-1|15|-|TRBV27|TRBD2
CASSLEPGGYNEQFF
TGTGCCAGCAGTTTGGAACCGGGAGGGTACAATGAGCAGTTCTTC
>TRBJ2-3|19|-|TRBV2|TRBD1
CASSVPPSGTGTVTDTQYF
TGTGCCAGCAGTGTTCCCCCCTCCGGGACAGGGACGGTCACAGATACGCAGTATTTT
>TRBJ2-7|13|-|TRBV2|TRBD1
CASKGTVDYEQYF
TGTGCCAGCAAGGGGACAGTTGACTACGAGCAGTACTTC
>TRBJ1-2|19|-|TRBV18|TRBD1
CASSDTNFPGTGGIGGYTF
TGTGCCAGCTCGGATACTAATTTTCCCGGGACAGGGGGCATTGGTGGCTACACCTTC
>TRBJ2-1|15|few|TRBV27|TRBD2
CASSLTSGNYNEQFF
TGTGCCAGCAGTTTGACTAGCGGGAATTACAATGAGCAGTTCTTC
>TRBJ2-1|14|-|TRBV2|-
CASSEDSSYNEQFF
TGTGCCAGCAGTGAAGACAGCTCCTACAATGAGCAGTTCTTC
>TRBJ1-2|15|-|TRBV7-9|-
CASSVPDSTGYGYTF
TGTGCCAGCAGCGTCCCCGACAGTACCGGCTATGGCTACACCTTC
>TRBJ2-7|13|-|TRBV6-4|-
CAISEGSLYEQYF
TGTGCCATCAGTGAGGGCAGCTTATACGAGCAGTACTTC
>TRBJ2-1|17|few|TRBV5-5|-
CASSLASVGGLYNEQFF
TGTGCCAGCAGCTTGGCCTCGGTGGGGGGGCTTTACAATGAGCAGTTCTTC
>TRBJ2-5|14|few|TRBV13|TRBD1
CASSDRQGGETQYF
TGTGCCAGCAGCGATAGACAGGGCGGGGAGACCCAGTACTTC
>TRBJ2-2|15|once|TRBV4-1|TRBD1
CASSQGQSRVGELFF
TGCGCCAGCAGCCAGGGACAGTCACGGGTCGGGGAGCTGTTTTTT
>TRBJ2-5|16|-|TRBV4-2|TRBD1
CASSPRGTEYQETQYF
TGTGCCAGCAGCCCCCGAGGGACAGAGTACCAAGAGACCCAGTACTTC
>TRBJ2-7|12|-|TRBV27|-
CASTTGRNEQYF
TGTGCCAGCACGACAGGGAGGAACGAGCAGTACTTC
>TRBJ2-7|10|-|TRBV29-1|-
CSVGAYEQYF
TGCAGCGTTGGAGCTTACGAGCAGTACTTC
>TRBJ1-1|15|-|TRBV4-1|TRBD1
CASSQPGQGDTEAFF
TGCGCCAGCAGCCAGCCGGGACAGGGGGACACTGAAGCTTTCTTT